The clone carrying this TCR beta chain was seen ten or more times. As yet, its antigen is unknown. The sample originates from a study of spatial heterogeneity in lung cancer. At the level of the study: Median follow-up for sequenced PBMC samples was about two years after resection, when such samples existed. For the average unique TCR and UMI combination, more than eight occurrences appeared in raw reads.

Germline V gives CDR1 MNHEY, CDR2 SMNVEV (reference sequence). With 5 bases removed from V and 0 bases from J, the gap between germline ends came to 7 bases. CDR3 length: 14 residues. Notes on the study in general: Compared with follow-up, resection was when ubiquitous expanded tumor TCRs appeared in blood more.

In the library, each TCR cDNA molecule bore its own unique molecular identifier. TCRdb reprocessed the 5' RACE reads with MiXCR, giving one entry per CDR3 protein. The sample carries just under 45,000 distinct CDR3 sequences, roughly 20% recorded once. Time point of the sample: blood at routine non-recurrence follow-up after resection. The sequencing used PBMCs, collected at follow-up. This clonotype originated in a female donor with early-stage non-small cell lung cancer. The gene calls are TRBV27 and TRBJ2-2; no clear D. The CDR3 here is CASSVTANTGELFF. The DNA for the CDR3 is TGTGCCAGCAGTGTAACAGCGAACACCGGGGAGCTGTTTTTT.